This T cell receptor beta chain was documented in a study of cytomegalovirus exposure and HLA in healthy donors. Overall study context: Earlier, about 179 million T cells were analyzed, and approximately 110 million unique TCR beta sequences were found among them.

60 Vbeta and 13 Jbeta primers were used in PCR. How the authors handled the data: About 10 million shared chains were among tens of millions of unique TCR beta chains counted in a later analysis. Only in-frame clones appear in the TCRdb table, and some are missing; sequencing was by immunoSEQ multiplex PCR. D and trimming come from the DNA, and the V and J calls and clone size come from that table. The sample contains 150,000 to 200,000 clones, around 82% of which appear only once. Comment on this clone: Antigen specificity is unknown.

The germline V gene has CDR1 SGHDN and CDR2 FVKESK. Trimming stripped 6 bases from V and 3 bases from J, with 9 bases between. This CDR3 spans 13 amino acids. Notes on the study in general: Serostatus for CMV was the only available immune exposure information. Among TCR sequences, most were rare, though some public TCRs appeared in many donors.

The V call is TRBV14, the J call TRBJ2-1; D possibly corresponds to TRBD1 (5 bases). The specimen sequenced was PBMCs. The source of this sequence is a man aged 40-49 years in good health and CMV-seronegative. CDR3 coding DNA: TGTGCCAGCAGACGACAGAGCTACAATGAGCAGTTCTTC. Amino acids: CASRRQSYNEQFF.